This TCR beta chain was observed in a study of beta chain features in type 1 diabetes. Comment on this clone: No antigen is known for it.

Study results and caveats: Possible PCR preference for shorter templates applied equally to patients and controls. Type 1 diabetes patients had VDJ junctions that carried fewer insertions and more deletions.

The CDR3 covers 15 residues. Germline V gene sequence: CDR1 MNHNY, CDR2 SVGAGI (reference sequence). Trimming took 5 bases from V and 5 from J; bases not matched to a gene: 7. cDNA synthesis used the whole RNA isolate, giving expressed TCRB sequences. Repertoires were generated with immunoSEQ multiplex PCR, while TCRdb's copy carries only in-frame clones and drops some. Here the sample spans just over 450,000 clones, approximately 30% being singletons. The chain links TRBV6-6 to TRBJ2-1, with TRBD2 identical over 9 bases. Source material: naive CD4+ T cells from blood. This TCR was sampled from a man younger than 35 in good health. CDR3 sequence (DNA): TGTGCCAGCAGTCTGCGGGAGGGGAGGCACAATGAGCAGTTCTTC. Translated: CASSLREGRHNEQFF.